This T cell receptor (beta chain) was sequenced in a study of metastatic and nonmetastatic thyroid tumors. Overall study: Thyroid patients, malignant and benign, had repertoires compared across blood and tumor or nodule tissue. Study observations and caveats: Across blood and tumor, TCR beta diversity in malignant thyroid tumors was reportedly significantly higher than in benign nodules.

Between the trimmed V and J ends, which lost 8 bases and 4 bases, there was a span of 17 bases. CDR3 length equals 14 residues. Germline V gives CDR1 MNHNS, CDR2 SASEGT. No treatment had been given to any patient before thyroid surgery. In regard to this clone: Its antigen is unknown.

TCRdb re-analyzed the PCR reads using MiXCR. The sample has about 93,000 clones, roughly 13% seen once. This receptor was obtained from a female donor with papillary thyroid cancer or a benign thyroid nodule (not recorded which). Some clones in this sample may be carry-over from other donors' samples. The sample taken for sequencing was blood. V and J are TRBV6-1 and TRBJ2-5, with D hard to call. This CDR3 is CASSQGDIRETQYF. The CDR3 coding sequence is TGTGCCAGCTCACAAGGAGACATCCGAGAGACCCAGTACTTC.